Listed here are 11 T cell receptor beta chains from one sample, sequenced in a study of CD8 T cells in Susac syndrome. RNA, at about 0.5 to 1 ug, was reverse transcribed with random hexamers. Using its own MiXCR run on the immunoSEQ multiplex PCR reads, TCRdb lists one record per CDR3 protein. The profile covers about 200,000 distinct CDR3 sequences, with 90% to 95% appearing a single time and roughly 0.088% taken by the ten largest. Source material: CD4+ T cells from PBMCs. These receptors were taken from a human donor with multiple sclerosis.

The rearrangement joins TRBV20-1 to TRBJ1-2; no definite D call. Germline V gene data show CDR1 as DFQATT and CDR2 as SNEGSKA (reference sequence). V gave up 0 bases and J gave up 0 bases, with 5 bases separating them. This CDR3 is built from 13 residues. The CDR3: CSAREGTNYGYTF. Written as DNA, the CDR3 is TGCAGTGCTAGAGAGGGTACTAACTATGGCTACACCTTC.

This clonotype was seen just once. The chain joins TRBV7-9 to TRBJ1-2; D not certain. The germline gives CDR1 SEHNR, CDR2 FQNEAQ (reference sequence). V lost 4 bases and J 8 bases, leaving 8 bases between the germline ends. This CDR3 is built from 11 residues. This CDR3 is CASSSPTGYTF. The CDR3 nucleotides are TGTGCCAGCAGCTCCCCGACGGGCTACACCTTC.

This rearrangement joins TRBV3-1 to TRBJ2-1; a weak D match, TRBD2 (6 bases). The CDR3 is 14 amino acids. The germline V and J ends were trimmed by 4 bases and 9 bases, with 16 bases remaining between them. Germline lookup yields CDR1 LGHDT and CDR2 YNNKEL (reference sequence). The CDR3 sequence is CASSLLSAGGEQFF. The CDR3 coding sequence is TGTGCCAGCAGCCTTCTTTCCGCCGGGGGTGAGCAGTTCTTC.

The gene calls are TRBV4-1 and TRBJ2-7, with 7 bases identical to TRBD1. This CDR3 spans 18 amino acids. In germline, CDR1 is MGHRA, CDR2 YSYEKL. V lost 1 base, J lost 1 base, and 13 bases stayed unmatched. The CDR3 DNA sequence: TGCGCCAGCAGCCAAGGGGGCCTCCTGAGGGACAGTTCCTACGAGCAGTACTTC. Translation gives CASSQGGLLRDSSYEQYF.

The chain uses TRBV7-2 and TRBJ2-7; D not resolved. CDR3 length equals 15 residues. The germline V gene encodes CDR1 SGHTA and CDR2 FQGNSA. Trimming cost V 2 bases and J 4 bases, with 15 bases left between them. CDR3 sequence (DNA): TGTGCCAGCAGCTTAACATTCCGATCCGGTTACGAGCAGTACTTC. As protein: CASSLTFRSGYEQYF.

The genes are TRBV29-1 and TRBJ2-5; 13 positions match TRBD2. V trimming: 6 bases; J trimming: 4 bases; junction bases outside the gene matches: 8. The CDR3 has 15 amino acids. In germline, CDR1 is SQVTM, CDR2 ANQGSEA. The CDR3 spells CSVDRLAGGGETQYF. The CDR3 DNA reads TGCAGCGTCGATAGACTAGCGGGAGGAGGAGAGACCCAGTACTTC.

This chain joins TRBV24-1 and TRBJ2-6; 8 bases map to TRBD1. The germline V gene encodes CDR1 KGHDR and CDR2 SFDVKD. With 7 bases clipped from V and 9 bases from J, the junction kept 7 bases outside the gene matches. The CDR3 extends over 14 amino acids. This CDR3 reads CATSRQGSGNVLTF. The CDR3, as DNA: TGTGCCACCAGCCGACAGGGGTCGGGCAACGTCCTGACTTTC.

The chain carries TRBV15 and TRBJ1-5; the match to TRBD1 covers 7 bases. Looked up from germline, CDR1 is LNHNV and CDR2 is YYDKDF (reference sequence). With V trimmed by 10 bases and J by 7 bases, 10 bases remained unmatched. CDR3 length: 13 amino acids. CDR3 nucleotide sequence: TGTGCCATCGGAACAGGGGTTGGGCAGCCCCAGCATTTT. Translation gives CAIGTGVGQPQHF. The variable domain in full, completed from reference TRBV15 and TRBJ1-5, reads DAMVIQNPRYQVTQFGKPVTLSCSQTLNHNVMYWYQQKSSQAPKLLFHYYDKDFNNEADTPDNFQSRRPNTSFCFLDIRSPGLGDTAMYLCAIGTGVGQPQHFGDGTRLSIL.

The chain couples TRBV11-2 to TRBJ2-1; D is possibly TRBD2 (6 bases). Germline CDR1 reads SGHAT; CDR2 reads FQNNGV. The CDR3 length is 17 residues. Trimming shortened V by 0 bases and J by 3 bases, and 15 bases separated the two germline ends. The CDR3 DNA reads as TGTGCCAGCAGCTTAGAAAGGTCGAGACTAGTCTACAATGAGCAGTTCTTC. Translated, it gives CASSLERSRLVYNEQFF.

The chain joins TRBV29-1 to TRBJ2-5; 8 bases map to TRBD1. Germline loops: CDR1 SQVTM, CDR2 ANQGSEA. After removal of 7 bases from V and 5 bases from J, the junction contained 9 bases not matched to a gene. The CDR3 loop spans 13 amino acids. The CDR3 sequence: CSARRTGLETQYF. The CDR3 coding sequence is TGCAGCGCCCGAAGGACAGGGCTGGAGACCCAGTACTTC.

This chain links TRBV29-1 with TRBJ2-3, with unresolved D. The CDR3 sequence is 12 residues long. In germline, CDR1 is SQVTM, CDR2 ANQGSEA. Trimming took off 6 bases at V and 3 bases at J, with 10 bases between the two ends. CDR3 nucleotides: TGCAGCGTACGGCCATCGACAGATACGCAGTATTTT. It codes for CSVRPSTDTQYF.